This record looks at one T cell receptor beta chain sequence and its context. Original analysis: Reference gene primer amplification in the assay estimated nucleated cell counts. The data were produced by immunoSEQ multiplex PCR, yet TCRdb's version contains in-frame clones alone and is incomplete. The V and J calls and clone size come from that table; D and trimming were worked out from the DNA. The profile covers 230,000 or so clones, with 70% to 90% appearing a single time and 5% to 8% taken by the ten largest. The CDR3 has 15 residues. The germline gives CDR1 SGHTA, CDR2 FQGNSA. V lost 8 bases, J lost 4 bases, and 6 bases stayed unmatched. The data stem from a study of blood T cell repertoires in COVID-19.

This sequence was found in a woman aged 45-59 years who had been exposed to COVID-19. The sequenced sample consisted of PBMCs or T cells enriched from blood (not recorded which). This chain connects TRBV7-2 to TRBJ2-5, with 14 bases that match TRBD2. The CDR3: CASGLAGGEGETQYF. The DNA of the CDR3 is TGTGCCAGCGGACTAGCGGGGGGCGAAGGAGAGACCCAGTACTTC.